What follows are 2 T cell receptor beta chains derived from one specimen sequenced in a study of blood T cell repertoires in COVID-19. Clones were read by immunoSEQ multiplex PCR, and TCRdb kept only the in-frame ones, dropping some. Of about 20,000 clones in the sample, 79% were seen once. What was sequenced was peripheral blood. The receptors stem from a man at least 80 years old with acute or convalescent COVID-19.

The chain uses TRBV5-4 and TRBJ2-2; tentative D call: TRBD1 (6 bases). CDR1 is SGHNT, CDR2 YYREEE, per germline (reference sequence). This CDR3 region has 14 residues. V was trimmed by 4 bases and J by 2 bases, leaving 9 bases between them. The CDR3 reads CASSRTENTGELFF. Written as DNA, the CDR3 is TGTGCCAGCAGCCGGACAGAAAACACCGGGGAGCTGTTTTTT.

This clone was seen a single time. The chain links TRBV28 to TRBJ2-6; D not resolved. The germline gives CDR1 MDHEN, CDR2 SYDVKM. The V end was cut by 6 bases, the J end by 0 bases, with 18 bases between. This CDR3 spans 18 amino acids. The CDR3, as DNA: TGTGCCAGCAGCGGGTCGTTGGCCCCTTCCTCTGGGGCCAACGTCCTGACTTTC. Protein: CASSGSLAPSSGANVLTF.